A single sample gave rise to the 17 T cell receptor beta chains below, sequenced in a study of blood T cell repertoires in COVID-19. Here immunoSEQ multiplex PCR was the method, and the copy in TCRdb shows in-frame clones only, minus some. Of roughly 190,000 clones listed, around 80% are singletons. Source material: PBMCs or T cells enriched from blood (not recorded which). These receptors came from a woman aged 45 to 65 with acute COVID-19.

This rearrangement joins TRBV9 to TRBJ1-5; D may be TRBD1 (5 bases). In germline, CDR1 is SGDLS, CDR2 YYNGEE. The CDR3 totals 14 residues. V was shortened by 4 bases and J by 10 bases, with 18 bases between the two germline ends. Here the CDR3 reads CASSRREAREPQHF. For the CDR3, the DNA is TGTGCCAGCAGCCGGAGGGAGGCCAGGGAACCCCAGCATTTT.

The chain is built from TRBV7-2 and TRBJ1-5; TRBD1 matches at 11 bases. The CDR3 has 16 residues. V dropped 1 base and J dropped 6; count of bases not matched to a gene: 5. Germline V gives CDR1 SGHTA, CDR2 FQGNSA. The CDR3 spells CASSLGGQGASQPQHF. Written as DNA, the CDR3 is TGTGCCAGCAGCTTAGGAGGACAGGGGGCTAGTCAGCCCCAGCATTTT. The full variable domain, rest sourced from reference TRBV7-2 and TRBJ1-5, is GAGVSQSPSNKVTEKGKDVELRCDPISGHTALYWYRQSLGQGLEFLIYFQGNSAPDKSGLPSDRFSAERTGGSVSTLTIQRTQQEDSAVYLCASSLGGQGASQPQHFGDGTRLSIL.

The chain carries TRBV9 and TRBJ1-3; D gene ambiguous. Germline V gene lookup returns CDR1 SGDLS and CDR2 YYNGEE. The V and J ends lost 4 bases and 9 bases respectively, with 14 bases between them. The CDR3 spans 13 residues. The CDR3 DNA follows: TGTGCCAGCAGCCCAATGGTGGTGAGCACCATATATTTT. It specifies CASSPMVVSTIYF.

This clone appeared a few times. The rearrangement links TRBV5-1 to TRBJ1-1; 9 nucleotides match TRBD1. Germline V gene sequence: CDR1 SGHRS, CDR2 YFSETQ. The ends lost 5 bases at V and 2 bases at J; junction bases unmatched: 7. CDR3 length equals 15 residues. The CDR3 is CASSFRTGDNTEAFF. Here the CDR3 DNA reads TGCGCCAGCAGTTTTAGGACAGGGGATAACACTGAAGCTTTCTTT.

J is TRBJ2-7 and V is TRBV6-5; 11 bases match TRBD2. V trimming: 5 bases; J trimming: 4 bases; junction bases outside the gene matches: 7. CDR3 length: 15 residues. Germline V gives CDR1 MNHEY, CDR2 SVGAGI. The CDR3 region is CASSPGTSGGYEQYV. The CDR3 DNA reads TGTGCCAGCAGTCCGGGGACTAGCGGAGGATACGAGCAGTACGTC.

This chain joins TRBV28 and TRBJ2-5, with D tentatively TRBD1 (6 bases). V was clipped by 5 bases and J by 5 bases, with 18 bases between them. Germline CDR1 MDHEN, CDR2 SYDVKM. This CDR3 comprises 15 residues. The CDR3 is CASSTTGMSRETQYF. For the CDR3, the DNA is TGTGCCAGCAGTACAACAGGGATGAGCCGGGAGACCCAGTACTTC.

This clone was counted at least ten times. This rearrangement joins TRBV29-1 to TRBJ2-1; 9 bases are shared with TRBD1. CDR1 and CDR2 (germline): SQVTM, ANQGSEA. Germline trimming cut 4 bases from V and 9 bases from J; bases unmatched to any gene: 10. The length of the CDR3 is 14 residues. The chain's CDR3 is CSVAGTGMGGEQFF. CDR3 nucleotide sequence: TGCAGCGTTGCTGGGACAGGGATGGGGGGTGAGCAGTTCTTC.

This clone was found a few times. This rearrangement joins TRBV11-2 to TRBJ2-1; unclear D gene. V dropped 5 bases and J dropped 0 bases, with 11 bases sitting between them. Germline lookup yields CDR1 SGHAT and CDR2 FQNNGV. CDR3 length: 15 amino acids. DNA for the CDR3: TGTGCCAGCAGCCCGGAGTTTGACTCCTACAATGAGCAGTTCTTC. Translating it yields CASSPEFDSYNEQFF.

The rearrangement joins TRBV6-1 to TRBJ1-5, with D possibly matching TRBD1 (5 bases). Germline V CDR1 and CDR2: MNHNS, SASEGT. Trimming took 2 bases from V and 2 from J, leaving 7 bases between them. The length of the CDR3 is 14 residues. CDR3 sequence: CASSELGGNQPQHF. Written as DNA, the CDR3 is TGTGCCAGCAGTGAACTAGGGGGCAATCAGCCCCAGCATTTT.

This clone appeared once. The gene calls are TRBV7-2 and TRBJ1-5; TRBD1 matches 7 bases. V lost 3 bases and J lost 1; bases outside the gene matches: 3. The CDR3 runs 15 residues. The germline V gene has CDR1 SGHTA and CDR2 FQGNSA. The CDR3 protein is CASSLDRSSNQPQHF. CDR3 nucleotide sequence: TGTGCCAGCAGCTTGGACAGGTCAAGCAATCAGCCCCAGCATTTT.

The rearrangement links TRBV19 to TRBJ2-5; 8 bases fit TRBD1. Germline V gene lookup returns CDR1 LNHDA and CDR2 SQIVND (reference sequence). This CDR3 has 15 residues. Trimming at V came to 1 base and at J to 6 bases, leaving 7 bases not matched to a gene. The CDR3 nucleotides are TGTGCCAGTAGTATAGCCCGACAGGGGTGGAAGACCCAGTACTTC. Its protein is CASSIARQGWKTQYF. The variable domain in full, with the rest retrieved from reference TRBV19 and TRBJ2-5, is DGGITQSPKYLFRKEGQNVTLSCEQNLNHDAMYWYRQDPGQGLRLIYYSQIVNDFQKGDIAEGYSVSREKKESFPLTVTSAQKNPTAFYLCASSIARQGWKTQYFGPGTRLLVL.

The chain is built from TRBV29-1 and TRBJ2-1, with TRBD2 identical over 8 bases. V lost 0 bases to trimming and J lost 2 bases; unmatched junction nucleotides: 3. The germline V gene has CDR1 SQVTM and CDR2 ANQGSEA. This CDR3 comprises 15 residues. The CDR3 is CSVEDGTSPYNEQFF. CDR3 in DNA: TGCAGCGTTGAAGATGGGACTAGTCCCTACAATGAGCAGTTCTTC.

J is TRBJ2-7 and V is TRBV28; weak D call: TRBD2 (6 bases). The length of the CDR3 is 14 residues. Germline CDR1 reads MDHEN; CDR2 reads SYDVKM. V lost 7 bases and J 1 base, leaving 14 bases between the germline ends. CDR3 loop: CASKSSGTSYEQYV. Here the CDR3 DNA reads TGTGCCAGCAAAAGTTCCGGGACTTCCTACGAGCAGTACGTC.

The chain joins TRBV5-1 to TRBJ1-3; possibly TRBD1 for D (5 bases). Trimming removed 1 base from V and 2 bases from J, with 10 bases in between. CDR3 size: 15 residues. CDR1 SGHRS and CDR2 YFSETQ come from the germline V gene. The CDR3 sequence is CASSLRTGAGNTIYF. CDR3 nucleotide sequence: TGCGCCAGCAGCTTGAGGACGGGGGCTGGAAACACCATATATTTT.

CDR3 sequence reads: CASSDRLAGELFF. The DNA for the CDR3 is TGTGCCAGCAGCGACCGACTAGCCGGGGAGCTGTTTTTT. The V call is TRBV7-9, the J call TRBJ2-2; D is perhaps TRBD2 (6 bases). V was clipped by 5 bases and J by 6 bases, with 10 bases between them. CDR3 length: 13 amino acids. Germline V gene lookup returns CDR1 SEHNR and CDR2 FQNEAQ (reference sequence).

V gene TRBV28 combines with J gene TRBJ2-5, with 7 bases lining up with TRBD2. The CDR3 contains 15 residues. Losses at the gene ends were 5 bases for V and 5 bases for J; bases not matched to a gene: 11. CDR1 MDHEN and CDR2 SYDVKM come from the germline V gene. CDR3 sequence reads: CASSPGGTIFETQYF. CDR3 coding DNA: TGTGCCAGCAGTCCGGGCGGGACTATTTTCGAGACCCAGTACTTC.

This chain uses TRBV5-1 with TRBJ1-4, with TRBD1 matching over 8 bases. The CDR3 totals 13 residues. The germline V gene has CDR1 SGHRS and CDR2 YFSETQ. Trimming removed 5 bases from V and 8 bases from J; junction bases left unmatched: 5. The CDR3: CASSLGDREKLFF. The CDR3 DNA is TGCGCCAGCAGTTTAGGGGACAGGGAAAAACTGTTTTTT.